These 7 T cell receptor beta chains were all obtained from the same sample, sequenced in a study of T cells in Graves' hyperthyroidism and ophthalmopathy (dated by TCRdb to about 2019). Library method: multiplex PCR. The sequencing machine was an Illumina HiSeq 2000. Amplification of TCR beta CDR3 regions was carried out from RNA transcripts. A first-round RT-PCR of the TCR CDR3 used the HTBI primer set with the Qiagen OneStep RT-PCR kit. TCRdb handled the public reads itself, with Q25 trimming in fastp and clone calling in MiXCR, and kept productive beta chains. All rows with the same CDR3 protein become a single entry with the most common DNA and genes. This sample lists a few hundred thousand distinct CDR3 sequences; 20% to 25% were detected once. Roughly 60% of the sample is held by the ten biggest clonotypes. Specimen: blood. These receptors all come from a man younger than 45 with Graves' ophthalmopathy.

There are many counts of this clonotype. The chain recombines TRBV11-2 with TRBJ2-1; the D is unclear. Trimming left V 4 bases short and J 7 bases short, with 14 bases between. The length of the CDR3 is 14 residues. Germline values: CDR1 SGHAT, CDR2 FQNNGV. CDR3 DNA sequence: TGTGCCAGCAGCTCGTCGGGCATTGGAAATGAGCAGTTCTTC. It yields the protein CASSSSGIGNEQFF. The variable domain in full, completed from reference TRBV11-2 and TRBJ2-1, reads EAGVAQSPRYKIIEKRQSVAFWCNPISGHATLYWYQQILGQGPKLLIQFQNNGVVDDSQLPKDRFSAERLKGVDSTLKIQPAKLEDSAVYLCASSSSGIGNEQFFGPGTRLTVL.

In its sample, this clonotype was seen a few times. The V and J genes are TRBV30 and TRBJ2-5, with 10 bases lining up with TRBD2. The V and J ends lost 3 bases and 5 bases, in that order; junction bases with no gene match: 6. This CDR3 is built from 14 residues. The V gene's germline CDR1 is GTSNPN and CDR2 SVGIG (reference sequence). CDR3: CAWSWGLAYETQYF. The CDR3 DNA follows: TGTGCCTGGAGCTGGGGACTAGCGTACGAGACCCAGTACTTC.

This clonotype was counted between two and nine times. The DNA for the CDR3 is TGTGCCATCACTCTAGCGGGCACAGATACGCAGTATTTT. Protein product: CAITLAGTDTQYF. The V gene is TRBV10-3, the J gene TRBJ2-3, with 7 nucleotides matching TRBD2. CDR1 is ENHRY and CDR2 is SYGVKD in the germline V gene. V was clipped by 7 bases and J by 1 base; unmatched bases: 2. This CDR3 region has 13 residues.

The chain uses TRBV12-3 or TRBV12-4 and TRBJ2-1; 12 nucleotides line up with TRBD2. Germline trimming cut 10 bases from V and 7 bases from J; bases unmatched to any gene: 8. The CDR3 consists of 14 residues. For the CDR3, the DNA is TGTGCCACCCAGGGAACTAGCGGGAGGAATGAGCAGTTCTTC. Amino acids: CATQGTSGRNEQFF.

The gene calls are TRBV7-2 and TRBJ2-1, with 7 positions matching TRBD2. After removal of 3 bases from V and 3 bases from J, the junction contained 11 bases not matched to a gene. In germline, CDR1 is SGHTA, CDR2 FQGNSA. The CDR3 length is 17 residues. The CDR3 sequence: CASSFSSGTNFYNEQFF. CDR3 nucleotides: TGTGCCAGCAGCTTTAGTTCCGGGACTAACTTCTACAATGAGCAGTTCTTC.

This clonotype was observed at least ten times. This sequence joins TRBV6-1 and TRBJ1-1; D might be TRBD1 (6 bases). The V end lost 6 bases, the J end lost 10 bases, and 18 bases lay between the germline ends. The germline V gene has CDR1 MNHNS and CDR2 SASEGT. The CDR3 extends over 13 amino acids. In DNA form, the CDR3 reads TGTGCCAGCAGCGAATCAGGGGCCCTGGGAGCTTTCTTT. It encodes CASSESGALGAFF.

Points on this clonotype: Since no conserved phenylalanine or tryptophan closes the CDR3, a read error is the likely cause. This chain uses TRBV11-1 with TRBJ1-1, with D possibly TRBD1 on 5 matching bases. Trimming left V 5 bases short and J 1 base short, with 8 bases between. The V gene's germline CDR1 is SGHAT and CDR2 FQDESV (reference sequence). The CDR3 totals 13 residues. Here the CDR3 DNA reads TGTGCCAGCAGCCTCGACAGGAACACTGAAGCTTTCTCT. As protein: CASSLDRNTEAFS.